The TCR beta chain described here comes from a study of shared clonotypes between healthy human individuals. This table comes from immunoSEQ multiplex PCR, and its TCRdb copy is limited to in-frame clones, with some not included. This table holds about 2.4 million clones, over 85% found once. The CD4+ fraction was divided into a CD45RA+ naive subset and a CD45RA-negative memory subset. The germline V and J ends were trimmed by 1 base and 6 bases, with 8 bases remaining between them. This CDR3 has 13 amino acids. Germline V CDR1 and CDR2: MGHRA, YSYEKL. V is TRBV4-1 and J is TRBJ2-3, with D unresolved. The sample was naive CD4+ T cells from PBMCs. Sample subset: CD45RA+ positively selected. This TCR came from a young man in good health. Some clones in this sample may be carry-over from other donors' samples. The CDR3 is CASSQGPPDTQYF. CDR3 sequence (DNA): TGCGCCAGCAGCCAAGGGCCCCCTGATACGCAGTATTTT.